Listed below are T cell receptor beta chains from one sample, sequenced in a study of OX40 agonist ivuxolimab in advanced cancers. Clones were read by immunoSEQ multiplex PCR, and TCRdb kept only the in-frame ones, dropping some. The sample has some 80,000 clones; 85% to 95% are singletons. The input for sequencing was CD4+ or CD8+ T cells sorted from blood, taken in a trial of the OX40 agonist ivuxolimab. The receptors were gathered from an adult with an advanced solid tumor such as melanoma, head and neck, liver or kidney cancer. Each CDR3 is given with its conserved first and last residue. The D gene is left open where the match is weak. Clone size is given for some rows only: seen once, a few or many times, or a class if the clone is expanded.

D,V,J,size,CDR3,DNA
NA,TRBV14,TRBJ1-1,NA,CASSLGLNTEAFF,TGTGCCAGCAGCCTCGGACTGAACACTGAAGCTTTCTTT
NA,TRBV28,TRBJ2-2,NA,CASSLGGENTGELFF,TGTGCCAGCAGTTTAGGCGGGGAAAACACCGGGGAGCTGTTTTTT
NA,TRBV20-1,TRBJ1-1,NA,CSALTPASAFF,TGCAGTGCTTTGACACCTGCGTCGGCTTTCTTT
NA,TRBV29-1,TRBJ2-1,NA,CSFRRRTEQFF,TGCAGCTTCCGACGTCGGACTGAGCAGTTCTTC
NA,TRBV7-9,TRBJ1-1,NA,CASSLSANTEAFF,TGTGCCAGCAGCTTGTCGGCGAACACTGAAGCTTTCTTT
TRBD1,TRBV9,TRBJ1-3,NA,CASSGRDRFFRSGNTIYF,TGTGCCAGCAGCGGACGGGACAGGTTCTTTCGCTCTGGAAACACCATATATTTT
NA,TRBV6-5,TRBJ2-1,few,CASSKERDEQFF,TGTGCCAGCAGCAAGGAGAGGGATGAGCAGTTCTTC
NA,TRBV30,TRBJ1-1,few,CAWKDSNTEAFF,TGTGCCTGGAAGGACAGTAACACTGAAGCTTTCTTT
TRBD2,TRBV4-2,TRBJ2-5,NA,CASSQGGGEETQYF,TGTGCCAGCAGCCAGGGGGGGGGAGAAGAGACCCAGTACTTC
TRBD1,TRBV12-5,TRBJ2-1,NA,CASGLGQGGNEQFF,TGTGCTAGTGGTTTGGGACAGGGGGGCAATGAGCAGTTCTTC
TRBD1,TRBV9,TRBJ2-5,NA,CASSVGTGRVETQYF,TGTGCCAGCAGCGTCGGGACAGGGAGGGTGGAGACCCAGTACTTC
NA,TRBV7-8,TRBJ2-6,NA,CASSLSYSPGANVLTF,TGTGCCAGCAGCTTATCCTACTCCCCTGGGGCCAACGTCCTGACTTTC
NA,TRBV7-3,TRBJ1-1,NA,CASSSGHLNTEAFF,TGTGCCAGCAGCTCAGGACACTTGAACACTGAAGCTTTCTTT
NA,TRBV7-3,TRBJ2-1,NA,CASSLKEGQLISCEQFF,TGTGCCAGCAGCCTAAAAGAAGGACAGCTCATATCCTGTGAGCAGTTCTTC
TRBD2,TRBV18,TRBJ2-7,NA,CASSPPRGGRTYEQYF,TGTGCCAGCTCACCCCCACGGGGGGGGCGCACCTACGAGCAGTACTTC
NA,TRBV6-1,TRBJ1-2,few,CASSRADYGYTF,TGTGCCAGCTCGAGGGCGGACTATGGCTACACCTTC
TRBD2,TRBV5-1,TRBJ2-2,NA,CASSLLREGTGELFF,TGCGCCAGCAGCTTGTTGCGGGAGGGCACCGGGGAGCTGTTTTTT
NA,TRBV5-1,TRBJ2-7,few,CASSLGGSTATYEQYF,TGCGCCAGCAGCTTGGGGGGGAGCACCGCTACCTACGAGCAGTACTTC
TRBD1,TRBV7-2,TRBJ2-7,NA,CASSLGQGHSYEQYF,TGTGCCAGCAGCTTGGGACAGGGACATTCCTACGAGCAGTACTTC
TRBD2,TRBV7-2,TRBJ2-1,few,CASSPSGGLYNEQFF,TGTGCCAGCAGCCCGAGCGGGGGCCTTTACAATGAGCAGTTCTTC
NA,TRBV10-3,TRBJ2-7,NA,CATGPRGNYEQYF,TGTGCCACCGGGCCTCGGGGCAACTACGAGCAGTACTTC
NA,TRBV19,TRBJ1-4,NA,CASGEKGTREKLFF,TGTGCCAGTGGGGAGAAGGGGACGAGGGAAAAACTGTTTTTT
NA,TRBV7-9,TRBJ2-1,once,CASSLNRVNEQFF,TGTGCCAGCAGCTTAAACAGGGTTAATGAGCAGTTCTTC